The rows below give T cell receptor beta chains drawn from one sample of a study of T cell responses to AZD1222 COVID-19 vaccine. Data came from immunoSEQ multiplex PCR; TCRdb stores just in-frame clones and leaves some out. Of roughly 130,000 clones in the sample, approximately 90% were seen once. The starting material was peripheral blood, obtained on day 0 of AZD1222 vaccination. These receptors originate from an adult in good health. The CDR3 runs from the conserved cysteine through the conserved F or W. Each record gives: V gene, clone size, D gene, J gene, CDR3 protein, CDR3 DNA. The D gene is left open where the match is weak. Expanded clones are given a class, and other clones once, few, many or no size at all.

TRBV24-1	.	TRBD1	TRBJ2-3	CATSDYARQGVDTQYF	TGTGCCACCAGTGACTACGCCCGACAGGGAGTGGATACGCAGTATTTT
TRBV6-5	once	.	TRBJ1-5	CASSYGGRGSPQHF	TGTGCCAGCAGTTATGGGGGGAGGGGGTCGCCCCAGCATTTT
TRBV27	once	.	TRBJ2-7	CASSLYSTYEQYF	TGTGCCAGCAGTTTGTACAGTACCTACGAGCAGTACTTC
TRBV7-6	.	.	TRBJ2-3	CASSQNENPDTQYF	TGTGCCAGCAGCCAAAACGAGAATCCAGATACGCAGTATTTT
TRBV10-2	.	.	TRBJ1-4	CASSESLATNEKLFF	TGCGCCAGCAGTGAATCGCTTGCAACTAATGAAAAACTGTTTTTT
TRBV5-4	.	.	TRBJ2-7	CASSPGGARGLYEQYF	TGTGCCAGCAGCCCGGGTGGGGCTAGGGGTCTCTACGAGCAGTACTTC
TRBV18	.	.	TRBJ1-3	CASSSDRNTIYF	TGTGCCAGCTCATCAGACAGAAACACCATATATTTT
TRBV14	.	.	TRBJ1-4	CASSQHPLDAEEKLFF	TGTGCCAGCAGCCAACACCCGCTGGACGCGGAAGAAAAACTGTTTTTT
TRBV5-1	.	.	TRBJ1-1	CASSLGGGAGTEAFF	TGCGCCAGCAGCTTGGGAGGGGGGGCGGGCACTGAAGCTTTCTTT
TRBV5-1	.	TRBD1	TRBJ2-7	CASETYPGQGGEQYF	TGCGCCAGCGAAACATACCCGGGACAGGGGGGCGAGCAGTACTTC
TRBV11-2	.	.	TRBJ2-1	CASSFGDTPYNEQFF	TGTGCCAGCAGCTTCGGAGACACCCCCTACAATGAGCAGTTCTTC
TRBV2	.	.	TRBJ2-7	CASTPQLSPYEQYF	TGTGCCAGCACCCCACAACTTTCCCCCTACGAGCAGTACTTC
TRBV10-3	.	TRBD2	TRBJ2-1	CAISMGGAGLNEQFF	TGTGCCATCAGTATGGGAGGAGCGGGACTGAATGAGCAGTTCTTC
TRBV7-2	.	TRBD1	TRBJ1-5	CASSLVGTGLSNQPQHF	TGTGCCAGCAGCTTAGTGGGGACAGGTTTGAGCAATCAGCCCCAGCATTTT
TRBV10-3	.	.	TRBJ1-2	CAVSEGPNYGYTF	TGTGCCGTTTCCGAGGGCCCCAACTATGGCTACACCTTC
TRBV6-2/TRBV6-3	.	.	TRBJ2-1	CASSHGLVNEQFF	TGTGCCAGCAGTCACGGTCTAGTGAATGAGCAGTTCTTC
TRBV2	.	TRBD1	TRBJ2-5	CASRDRGPPGETQYF	TGTGCCAGCCGGGACAGGGGACCCCCCGGGGAGACCCAGTACTTC
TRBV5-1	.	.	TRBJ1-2	CASSLGGPREGYTF	TGCGCCAGCAGCTTGGGAGGGCCGCGGGAAGGCTACACCTTC
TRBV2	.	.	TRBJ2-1	CASSSFSSYNEQFF	TGTGCCAGCAGTTCCTTCTCCTCCTACAATGAGCAGTTCTTC
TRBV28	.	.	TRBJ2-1	CASSSGADNEQFF	TGTGCCAGCAGTTCGGGGGCCGACAATGAGCAGTTCTTC
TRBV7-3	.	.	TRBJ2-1	CASSFGGAYNEQFF	TGTGCCAGCAGCTTTGGGGGCGCCTACAATGAGCAGTTCTTC
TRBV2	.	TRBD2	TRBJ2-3	CASSALAGSDTQYF	TGTGCCAGCAGTGCGCTAGCGGGATCAGATACGCAGTATTTT
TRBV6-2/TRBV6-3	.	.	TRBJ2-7	CASSYLRQNEQYF	TGTGCCAGCAGTTACCTTCGACAGAACGAGCAGTACTTC
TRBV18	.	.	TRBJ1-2	CASSPILSGEGYTF	TGTGCCAGCTCACCAATATTATCAGGGGAAGGCTACACCTTC
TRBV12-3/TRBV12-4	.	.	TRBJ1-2	CASSLIGNGYTF	TGTGCCAGCAGTTTAATCGGAAATGGCTACACCTTC
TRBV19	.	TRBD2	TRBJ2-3	CASSLGLAGVGGTDTQYF	TGTGCCAGTAGCTTGGGACTAGCGGGAGTAGGGGGCACAGATACGCAGTATTTT
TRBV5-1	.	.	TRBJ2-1	CASSLIGNEQFF	TGCGCCAGCAGCTTGATAGGGAATGAGCAGTTCTTC
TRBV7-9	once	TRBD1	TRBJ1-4	CASSSGQGNEKLFF	TGTGCCAGCAGCTCGGGACAGGGTAATGAAAAACTGTTTTTT
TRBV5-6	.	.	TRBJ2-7	CASSLLGSLSYEQYF	TGTGCCAGCAGCTTGCTCGGGTCCCTCTCCTACGAGCAGTACTTC
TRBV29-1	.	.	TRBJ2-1	CSVGRGSGSYNEQFF	TGCAGCGTTGGTCGGGGCTCTGGCTCCTACAATGAGCAGTTCTTC
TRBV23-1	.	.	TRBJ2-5	CASSHSRGARETQYF	TGCGCCAGCAGTCATTCTAGGGGGGCTAGGGAGACCCAGTACTTC
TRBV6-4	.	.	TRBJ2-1	CASSDKGGSYNEQFF	TGTGCCAGCAGTGATAAGGGAGGCTCCTACAATGAGCAGTTCTTC
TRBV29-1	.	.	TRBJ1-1	CSVGGARAF	TGCAGCGTCGGGGGGGCGCGGGCCTTT
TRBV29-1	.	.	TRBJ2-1	CSVEGGSKRLTYNEQFF	TGCAGCGTTGAAGGAGGTTCTAAGCGACTGACTTACAATGAGCAGTTCTTC
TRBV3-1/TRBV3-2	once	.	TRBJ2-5	CASSHHGKTQYF	TGTGCCAGCAGCCACCACGGAAAGACCCAGTACTTC
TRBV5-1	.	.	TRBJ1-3	CASSFSGTEGNTIYF	TGCGCCAGCAGCTTCTCCGGGACGGAGGGAAACACCATATATTTT
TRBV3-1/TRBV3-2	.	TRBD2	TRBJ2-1	CASSLSSGDYNEQFF	TGTGCCAGCAGCCTTTCTAGCGGGGACTACAATGAGCAGTTCTTC
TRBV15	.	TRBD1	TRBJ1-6	CATSRDDREYSPLHF	TGTGCCACCAGCAGAGACGACAGGGAGTATTCACCCCTCCACTTT
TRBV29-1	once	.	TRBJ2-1	CSVGRDTHNEQFF	TGCAGCGTCGGTCGGGACACCCACAATGAGCAGTTCTTC
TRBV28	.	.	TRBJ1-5	CASSWQGGNQPQHF	TGTGCCAGCAGCTGGCAGGGCGGCAATCAGCCCCAGCATTTT
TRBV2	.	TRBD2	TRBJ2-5	CASSRSSGAPETQYF	TGTGCCAGCAGCCGATCTAGCGGGGCCCCGGAGACCCAGTACTTC
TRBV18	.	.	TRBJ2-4	CASSPANAAQLAKNIQYF	TGTGCCAGCTCGCCAGCGAATGCGGCCCAACTAGCCAAAAACATTCAGTACTTC
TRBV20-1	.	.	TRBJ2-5	CSASPDQETQYF	TGCAGTGCTAGTCCAGACCAAGAGACCCAGTACTTC
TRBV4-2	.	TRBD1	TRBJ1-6	CASSQDLGQTYNSPLHF	TGTGCCAGCAGCCAAGATTTGGGACAGACGTATAATTCACCCCTCCACTTT
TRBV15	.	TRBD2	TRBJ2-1	CATSRDGTSGSSYNEQFF	TGTGCCACCAGCAGAGATGGTACTAGCGGGAGCTCCTACAATGAGCAGTTCTTC
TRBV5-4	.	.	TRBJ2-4	CASSSEGAKNIQYF	TGTGCCAGCAGCTCCGAAGGAGCCAAAAACATTCAGTACTTC
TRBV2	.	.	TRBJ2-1	CASIQGSTHNEQFF	TGTGCCAGCATTCAGGGGTCCACCCACAATGAGCAGTTCTTC
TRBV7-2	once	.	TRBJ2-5	CASTPQGWEETQYF	TGTGCCAGCACCCCCCAAGGGTGGGAGGAGACCCAGTACTTC
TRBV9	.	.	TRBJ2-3	CASSVAGRVRQYF	TGTGCCAGCAGCGTAGCGGGAAGGGTACGGCAGTATTTT